This T cell receptor (beta chain) came from a study of blood T cell repertoires in COVID-19. Overall study: The United States, Italy and Spain provided the acute and convalescent COVID-19 samples. T cells, B-cell-depleted T cells, or PBMCs supplied cDNA or gDNA.

Produced via immunoSEQ multiplex PCR; TCRdb's table is partial and in-frame only. The table shows about 90,000 clones, with about 81% occurring only once. This TCR was sampled from a human donor in a cohort sampled during active COVID-19. Sequencing was performed on peripheral blood.

The CDR3 reads CSVEVRDFVRDRGRNTEAFF. The CDR3 coding sequence is TGCAGCGTTGAAGTCCGGGATTTTGTCCGGGACAGGGGGCGGAACACTGAAGCTTTCTTT. V and J are TRBV29-1 and TRBJ1-1; 12 nucleotides line up with TRBD1. There are 20 residues in the CDR3. From germline, CDR1 is SQVTM and CDR2 ANQGSEA. Losses at the gene ends were 1 base for V and 1 base for J; bases not matched to a gene: 16. Full variable domain (outside the CDR3, taken from reference TRBV29-1 and TRBJ1-1): SAVISQKPSRDICQRGTSLTIQCQVDSQVTMMFWYRQQPGQSLTLIATANQGSEATYESGFVIDKFPISRPNLTFSTLTVSNMSPEDSSIYLCSVEVRDFVRDRGRNTEAFFGQGTRLTVV.